Listed here are 30 T cell receptor beta chains from one sample, sequenced in a study of shared clonotypes between healthy human individuals. TCRdb's copy holds only in-frame clones and misses some; the assay was immunoSEQ multiplex PCR. This sample carries roughly 2,000,000 clones, about 95% of them seen once, and the ten largest clones take less than 1.5%. The naive CD8 fraction comprised CD45RO-negative cells positively selected for CCR7 and excluded terminally differentiated effector memory CD45RA+ cells. What was sequenced was naive CD8+ T cells sorted from blood. The receptors were sampled from a man aged 18 to 30 in good health.

V is TRBV2 and J is TRBJ1-1; 8 nucleotides align to TRBD1. V dropped 10 bases and J dropped 1; count of bases not matched to a gene: 8. Germline V gives CDR1 SNHLY, CDR2 FYNNEI. The CDR3 extends over 14 amino acids. The CDR3 protein is CATPGGGRNTEAFF. The CDR3 DNA is TGTGCCACCCCAGGGGGCGGTAGGAACACTGAAGCTTTCTTT.

The rearrangement joins TRBV29-1 to TRBJ2-7; D remains ambiguous. The germline gives CDR1 SQVTM, CDR2 ANQGSEA. Between the trimmed V and J ends, which lost 7 bases and 1 base, there was a span of 11 bases. CDR3 length: 12 amino acids. For the CDR3, the DNA is TGCAGCGCCGAACTGGGGTCCTACGAGCAGTACTTC. As protein: CSAELGSYEQYF.

Points on this clone: This sample includes further DNA sequences coding for the same CDR3. The J gene is TRBJ1-2, the V gene TRBV6-5; TRBD1 aligns across 9 bases. The germline CDR1 and CDR2 sequences are MNHEY and SVGAGI. V shed 6 bases, J shed 5 bases, and the junction held 7 bases outside the gene matches. This CDR3 is built from 14 residues. In DNA, the CDR3 is TGTGCCAGCAGCCCCGGGACAGGGTTGTATGGCTACACCTTC. As protein: CASSPGTGLYGYTF.

This clone was seen once. DNA for the CDR3: TGTGCCAGCTCGGACGGTGGCAGGAGGACTGAAGCTTTCTTT. This sequence encodes CASSDGGRRTEAFF. V and J are TRBV2 and TRBJ1-1; D is unclear. This CDR3 spans 14 amino acids. The germline V gene has CDR1 SNHLY and CDR2 FYNNEI. Trimming cost V 8 bases and J 5 bases, with 18 bases left between them.

The chain joins TRBV10-1 to TRBJ2-2; possibly TRBD1 or TRBD2 for D (5 bases each). Germline loops: CDR1 WNHNN, CDR2 SYGVQD (reference sequence). With 3 bases removed from V and 6 bases from J, the gap between germline ends came to 11 bases. There are 14 residues in the CDR3. Written as DNA, the CDR3 is TGCGCCAGCAGTGACCAGAGAGGGGCCGGGGAGCTGTTTTTT. This codes for CASSDQRGAGELFF.

The chain combines TRBV15 with TRBJ1-2, with TRBD1 as a possible D gene (6 bases). V dropped 5 bases and J dropped 4 bases, with 17 bases sitting between them. The CDR3 extends over 15 amino acids. In germline, CDR1 is LNHNV, CDR2 YYDKDF (reference sequence). As DNA, the CDR3 is TGTGCCACCAGCGCCAGACAGGTTACCCTCTATGGCTACACCTTC. Encoded protein: CATSARQVTLYGYTF.

The chain is built from TRBV19 and TRBJ2-3; TRBD2 agrees at 14 bases. Germline V CDR1 and CDR2: LNHDA, SQIVND (reference sequence). Losses at the gene ends were 3 bases for V and 1 base for J; bases not matched to a gene: 0. The CDR3 spans 16 residues. The CDR3 here is CASSMGLAGGTDTQYF. In DNA form, the CDR3 reads TGTGCCAGTAGTATGGGACTAGCGGGGGGCACAGATACGCAGTATTTT.

Regarding this clone: This specimen includes other DNA sequences encoding the same CDR3. This sequence joins TRBV5-1 and TRBJ1-1; D is unclear. The CDR3 is made up of 14 amino acids. Germline lookup yields CDR1 SGHRS and CDR2 YFSETQ. V was trimmed by 0 bases and J by 1 base, leaving 7 bases between them. The DNA of the CDR3 is TGCGCCAGCAGCTTGGATCCAGGGAACACTGAAGCTTTCTTT. This codes for CASSLDPGNTEAFF.

This clone was recorded only once. The chain carries TRBV7-8 and TRBJ1-3; tentatively, D is TRBD1 (6 bases). This CDR3 is built from 20 residues. From germline, CDR1 is SGHVS and CDR2 FQNEAQ. V lost 0 bases, J lost 4 bases, and 25 bases lay in between. This CDR3 is CASSLALGGAVRKAGNTIYF. The CDR3 DNA follows: TGTGCCAGCAGCTTAGCGCTGGGGGGCGCGGTGAGAAAAGCCGGAAACACCATATATTTT.

This clone is a singleton in its sample. The CDR3 coding sequence is TGTGCCAGCAGAGACACCCGACAGGGATCCTACAATGAGCAGTTCTTC. Encoded protein: CASRDTRQGSYNEQFF. The V call is TRBV2, the J call TRBJ2-1, with 7 positions matching TRBD1. The germline V gene has CDR1 SNHLY and CDR2 FYNNEI. The V segment lost 6 bases and the J segment 1 base; nucleotides outside the gene matches: 9. The CDR3 loop spans 16 amino acids.

The V and J genes are TRBV10-3 and TRBJ2-3, with D unclear. The CDR3 is 14 amino acids. CDR1 ENHRY and CDR2 SYGVKD come from the germline V gene. Trimming left V 10 bases short and J 4 bases short, with 18 bases between. CDR3 region: CATSRGAGADTQYF. CDR3 coding DNA: TGTGCCACCTCTAGAGGCGCTGGGGCAGATACGCAGTATTTT.

Worth noting for this clone: The same CDR3 also results from other DNA sequences found in this sample. V usage is TRBV6-5 and J usage is TRBJ2-7; no reliable D call. With 3 bases removed from V and 0 bases from J, the gap between germline ends came to 3 bases. From germline, CDR1 is MNHEY and CDR2 SVGAGI. This CDR3 contains 12 residues. This CDR3 reads CASSYDSYEQYF. In DNA, the CDR3 is TGTGCCAGCAGTTATGACTCCTACGAGCAGTACTTC.

The chain couples TRBV2 to TRBJ2-7; D ambiguous. Between the trimmed V and J ends, which lost 10 bases and 5 bases, there was a span of 9 bases. The germline CDR1 and CDR2 sequences are SNHLY and FYNNEI. The CDR3 spans 10 residues. This CDR3 is CATALHEQYF. Written as DNA, the CDR3 is TGTGCCACCGCCCTTCACGAGCAGTACTTC.

The chain employs TRBV19 and TRBJ1-5, with 7 bases that match TRBD1. The junction had 5 bases not matched to a gene; V was cut back by 3 bases and J by 0 bases. The V gene's germline CDR1 is LNHDA and CDR2 SQIVND (reference sequence). This CDR3 spans 16 amino acids. The CDR3 region is CASSIVGGISNQPQHF. CDR3 sequence (DNA): TGTGCCAGTAGTATCGTAGGGGGCATTAGCAATCAGCCCCAGCATTTT.

This rearrangement joins TRBV28 to TRBJ2-5, with D tentatively TRBD2 (6 bases). This CDR3 comprises 14 residues. Germline loops: CDR1 MDHEN, CDR2 SYDVKM. Trimming pared 2 bases from V and 3 bases from J, leaving 10 bases between. CDR3 bases: TGTGCCAGCAGTTTAGCGGGGCGGGAAGAGACCCAGTACTTC. Translating it yields CASSLAGREETQYF.

This chain links TRBV6-4 with TRBJ2-7; TRBD1 aligns across 7 bases. The CDR3 extends over 16 amino acids. The ends lost 2 bases at V and 2 bases at J; junction bases unmatched: 9. Looked up from germline, CDR1 is MRHNA and CDR2 is SNTAGT. DNA for the CDR3: TGTGCCAGCAGTGACGTTCGGGACAGTAAGACCTACGAGCAGTACTTC. Its protein is CASSDVRDSKTYEQYF.

This clone has just one count. This chain connects TRBV7-8 to TRBJ1-3; 9 nucleotides agree with TRBD1. V lost 5 bases and J lost 4; bases outside the gene matches: 3. CDR1 and CDR2 from the germline V gene are SGHVS and FQNEAQ. The CDR3 consists of 14 residues. In nucleotides, the CDR3 is TGTGCCAGCAGCGGGACAGGGATCGGAAACACCATATATTTT. It encodes CASSGTGIGNTIYF.

A single count supports this clone. J is TRBJ2-7 and V is TRBV6-6; D is unclear. Germline-derived CDR1 and CDR2 are MNHNY and SVGAGI (reference sequence). V lost 4 bases, J lost 2 bases, and 15 bases lay in between. The CDR3 is 15 residues long. In DNA form, the CDR3 reads TGTGCCAGCAGTTTCTCAGCGCCGGTCACCTACGAGCAGTACTTC. It encodes CASSFSAPVTYEQYF.

The chain carries TRBV9 and TRBJ2-5; 10 bases map to TRBD2. Germline CDR1 reads SGDLS; CDR2 reads YYNGEE. The CDR3 runs 15 residues. Trimming at V came to 2 bases and at J to 2 bases, leaving 3 bases not matched to a gene. The chain's CDR3 is CASSVSGRGQETQYF. The CDR3 DNA sequence: TGTGCCAGCAGCGTCAGCGGGAGGGGTCAAGAGACCCAGTACTTC.

The table lists this clone with a count of one. The chain has TRBV28 and TRBJ2-2; 8 bases are a match to TRBD1. V shed 5 bases and J 3 bases; nucleotides not matched to a gene: 5. This CDR3 comprises 15 residues. The germline CDR1 and CDR2 sequences are MDHEN and SYDVKM. CDR3 loop: CASSPGQGDTGELFF. The CDR3 nucleotides are TGTGCCAGCAGTCCAGGACAGGGCGACACCGGGGAGCTGTTTTTT.

This rearrangement joins TRBV27 to TRBJ2-1; 9 bases are shared with TRBD2. The CDR3 runs to 18 residues. The ends lost 1 base at V and 4 bases at J; junction bases unmatched: 11. The germline CDR1 and CDR2 sequences are MNHEY and SMNVEV (reference sequence). Written as DNA, the CDR3 is TGTGCCAGCAGTTTATTAAGCACAGCGGGAGGACCTTACAATGAGCAGTTCTTC. This sequence encodes CASSLLSTAGGPYNEQFF.

As concerns this clone: The same CDR3 is also encoded by other DNA sequences in this sample. This chain uses TRBV7-9 with TRBJ2-3; TRBD2 might be the D (5 bases). Per germline, CDR1 SEHNR and CDR2 FQNEAQ (reference sequence). CDR3 length: 12 amino acids. Trimming took off 8 bases at V and 2 bases at J, with 8 bases between the two ends. The CDR3 protein is CASPGDTDTQYF. The CDR3 DNA is TGTGCCAGCCCCGGGGACACAGATACGCAGTATTTT. Based on the CDR3 plus reference TRBV7-9 and TRBJ2-3, the full variable domain is DTGVSQNPRHKITKRGQNVTFRCDPISEHNRLYWYRQTLGQGPEFLTYFQNEAQLEKSRLLSDRFSAERPKGSFSTLEIQRTEQGDSAMYLCASPGDTDTQYFGPGTRLTVL.

The CDR3 spells CASSYPTSLPSEQYF. CDR3 in DNA: TGTGCCAGCAGTTATCCGACTAGCTTGCCTTCGGAGCAGTACTTC. The gene calls are TRBV6-6 and TRBJ2-7, with 7 bases matching TRBD2. Germline loops: CDR1 MNHNY, CDR2 SVGAGI (reference sequence). With V trimmed by 3 bases and J by 7 bases, 12 bases remained unmatched. There are 15 residues in the CDR3.

V gene TRBV4-1 combines with J gene TRBJ2-3; D not certain. CDR1 is MGHRA, CDR2 YSYEKL, per germline. CDR3 length equals 14 residues. V lost 6 bases to trimming and J lost 3 bases, with 13 bases between them. The CDR3 spells CASSDTYYTDTQYF. CDR3 DNA: TGCGCCAGCAGTGACACCTATTATACAGATACGCAGTATTTT.

The chain recombines TRBV5-6 with TRBJ2-3; 14 bases are shared with TRBD2. Germline CDR1 and CDR2: SGHDT and YYEEEE. This CDR3 spans 16 amino acids. Trimming at V came to 3 bases and at J to 1 base, leaving 1 base not matched to a gene. The CDR3 DNA is TGTGCCAGCAGCTGGGGACTAGCGGGGGGCACAGATACGCAGTATTTT. This translates into CASSWGLAGGTDTQYF.

This rearrangement joins TRBV19 to TRBJ2-3; D gene ambiguous. The V gene's germline CDR1 is LNHDA and CDR2 SQIVND (reference sequence). Trimming removed 0 bases at V and 4 bases at J, with 2 bases between. The CDR3 has 12 residues. CDR3 bases: TGTGCCAGTAGTATAGAGTCAGATACGCAGTATTTT. Translation gives CASSIESDTQYF.

The chain recombines TRBV11-2 with TRBJ2-2, with D unresolved. Germline CDR1 reads SGHAT; CDR2 reads FQNNGV. This CDR3 is built from 11 residues. Trimming removed 6 bases from V and 5 bases from J, with 4 bases in between. In DNA, the CDR3 is TGTGCCAGCAGTCCAACCGGGGAGCTGTTTTTT. Its translation: CASSPTGELFF.

The genes are TRBV5-4 and TRBJ2-5; 14 bases match TRBD2. CDR1 and CDR2 from the germline V gene are SGHNT and YYREEE (reference sequence). This CDR3 spans 16 amino acids. Trimming cost V 4 bases and J 5 bases; bases outside gene matches: 7. For the CDR3, the DNA is TGTGCCAGCAGCGGGGGACTAGCGGGAGTAGGGGAGACCCAGTACTTC. Its translation is CASSGGLAGVGETQYF. The variable domain in full, with the rest retrieved from reference TRBV5-4 and TRBJ2-5, is ETGVTQSPTHLIKTRGQQVTLRCSSQSGHNTVSWYQQALGQGPQFIFQYYREEENGRGNFPPRFSGLQFPNYSSELNVNALELDDSALYLCASSGGLAGVGETQYFGPGTRLLVL.

The V gene is TRBV5-1, the J gene TRBJ2-5; D might be TRBD2 (7 bases). Germline V gives CDR1 SGHRS, CDR2 YFSETQ. CDR3 length equals 15 residues. V was clipped by 0 bases and J by 4 bases, with 13 bases between them. This chain's CDR3 is CASSLEYGGAETQYF. CDR3 coding DNA: TGCGCCAGCAGCTTGGAGTATGGGGGGGCAGAGACCCAGTACTTC.

In nucleotides, the CDR3 is TGTGCCAGCAGCCTGGTGGGGAATGGAGGCACCGGGGAGCTGTTTTTT. Protein: CASSLVGNGGTGELFF. The V gene is TRBV7-6, the J gene TRBJ2-2, with D possibly TRBD2 on 5 matching bases. In germline, CDR1 is SGHVS, CDR2 FNYEAQ. The CDR3 length is 16 residues. Trimming left V 5 bases short and J 4 bases short, with 17 bases between.